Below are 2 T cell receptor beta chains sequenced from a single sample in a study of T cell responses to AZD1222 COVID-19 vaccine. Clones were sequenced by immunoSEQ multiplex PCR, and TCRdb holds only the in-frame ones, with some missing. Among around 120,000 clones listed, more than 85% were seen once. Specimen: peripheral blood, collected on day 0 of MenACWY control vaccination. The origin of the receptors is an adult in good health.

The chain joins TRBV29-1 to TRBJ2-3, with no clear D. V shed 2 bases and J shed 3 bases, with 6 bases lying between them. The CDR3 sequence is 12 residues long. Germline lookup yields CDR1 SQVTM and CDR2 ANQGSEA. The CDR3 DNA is TGCAGCGTTGAAACGGCAACAGATACGCAGTATTTT. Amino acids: CSVETATDTQYF.

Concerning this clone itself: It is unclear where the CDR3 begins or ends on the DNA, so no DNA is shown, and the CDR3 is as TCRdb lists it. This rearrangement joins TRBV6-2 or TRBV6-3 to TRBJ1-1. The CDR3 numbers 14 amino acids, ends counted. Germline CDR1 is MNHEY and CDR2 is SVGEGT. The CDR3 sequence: CASSSTLGVNEAFF.